The clone carrying this TCR beta chain was found a few times. Profiling relied on immunoSEQ multiplex PCR, and the TCRdb table lists in-frame clones only, not all of them. This sample has around 260,000 clones; 80% to 90% occur once, and the top ten carry 4% to 4.5%. These data belong to a study of blood T cell repertoires in COVID-19. This CDR3 has 15 amino acids. Trimming at V came to 4 bases and at J to 6 bases, leaving 7 bases not matched to a gene. CDR1 is MNHEY, CDR2 SVGEGT, per germline. Categorization into cohorts depended on clinical history that participants reported. Two negative PCRs, clearance, or symptom resolution had been documented for recovered Cohort 3 donors.

The chain joins TRBV6-2 or TRBV6-3 to TRBJ2-3; 10 bases align to TRBD1. This TCR was sampled from a young woman who had recovered from COVID-19. Material: PBMCs or T cells enriched from blood (not recorded which). The CDR3 spells CASSSRTGGGDTQYF. CDR3 DNA: TGTGCCAGCAGTTCGCGGACAGGGGGTGGGGATACGCAGTATTTT.